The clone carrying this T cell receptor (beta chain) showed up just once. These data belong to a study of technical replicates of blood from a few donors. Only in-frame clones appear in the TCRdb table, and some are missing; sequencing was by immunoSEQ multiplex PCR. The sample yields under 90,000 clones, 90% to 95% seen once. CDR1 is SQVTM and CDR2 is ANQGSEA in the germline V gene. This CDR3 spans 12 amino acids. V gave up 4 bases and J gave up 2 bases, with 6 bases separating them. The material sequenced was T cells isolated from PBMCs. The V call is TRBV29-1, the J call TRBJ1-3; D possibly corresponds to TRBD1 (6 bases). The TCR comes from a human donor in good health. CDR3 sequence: CSVGTAGNTIYF. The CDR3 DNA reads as TGCAGCGTTGGGACAGCTGGAAACACCATATATTTT.